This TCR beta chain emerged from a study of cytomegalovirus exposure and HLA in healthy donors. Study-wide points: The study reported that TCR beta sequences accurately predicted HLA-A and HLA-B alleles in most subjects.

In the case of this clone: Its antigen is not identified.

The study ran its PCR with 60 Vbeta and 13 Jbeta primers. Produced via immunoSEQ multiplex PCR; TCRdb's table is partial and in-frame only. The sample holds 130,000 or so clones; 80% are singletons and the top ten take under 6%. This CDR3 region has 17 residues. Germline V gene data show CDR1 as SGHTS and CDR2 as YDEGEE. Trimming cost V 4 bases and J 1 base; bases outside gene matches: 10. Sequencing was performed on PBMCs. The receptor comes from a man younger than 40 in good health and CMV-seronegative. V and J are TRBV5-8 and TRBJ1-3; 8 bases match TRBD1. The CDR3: CASSKGQGARSGNTIYF. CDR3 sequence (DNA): TGTGCCAGCAGCAAAGGACAGGGTGCCCGGTCTGGAAACACCATATATTTT.